This T cell receptor beta chain was sequenced for a study of blood T cells in healthy people across ages. PCR was performed a second time for about 7 to 11 cycles using a sample-barcoded 5' primer and a J-beta primer mix. From the 5' RACE reads, TCRdb called clonotypes with MiXCR, one entry per CDR3 protein. This sample has about 1.4 million distinct CDR3 sequences; around 55% occur once, and the top ten carry roughly 6.3%. Trimming took 2 bases from V and 6 from J; bases not matched to a gene: 5. The germline V gene has CDR1 MGHRA and CDR2 YSYEKL. The CDR3 loop spans 15 amino acids. The sample comprised blood. V usage is TRBV4-1 and J usage is TRBJ1-5, with 9 bases aligning to TRBD1. The sequence derives from a young man in good health. CDR3 loop: CASSQLQGAGQPQHF. CDR3 DNA: TGCGCCAGCAGCCAACTACAGGGGGCTGGTCAGCCCCAGCATTTT.